This entry features one TCR beta chain sequence. The sample originates from a study of blood T cell repertoires in COVID-19. About the research overall: Sites across the United States, Italy and Spain contributed samples from acute and convalescent COVID-19. PBMCs, B-cell-depleted T cells, or T cells were the source of the cDNA or gDNA that made up the material.

CDR3 length equals 14 residues. Germline lookup yields CDR1 SGHDT and CDR2 YYEEEE. Trimming cost V 6 bases and J 9 bases; bases outside gene matches: 13. Original methodology: Amplification of reference gene primers provided the estimated nucleated cell counts. Clones were read by immunoSEQ multiplex PCR, and TCRdb kept only the in-frame ones, dropping some. V and J calls plus clone size are reproduced from that table; the DNA served to infer D and trimming. The sample gives about 97,000 clones, roughly 86% of which show up once; less than 10% is in the top ten. The sample was peripheral blood. The TCR sequence derives from a man aged 35 to 55 with active or convalescent COVID-19. This chain links TRBV5-6 with TRBJ1-2; 8 nucleotides match TRBD1. The CDR3 loop reads CASTLDDRGASYTF. Here the CDR3 DNA reads TGTGCCAGCACCCTCGATGACAGGGGTGCGAGCTACACCTTC.